This T cell receptor (beta chain) is from a study of shared clonotypes between healthy human individuals. Findings of the study overall: Clonotype sharing among donors was expected to depend on sequencing depth. Some clonotypes were shared by all four sorted-subset donors, while others were not shared. The non-shared ones had lower generation probabilities than the shared ones. Across subsets, estimated richness was generally greater for naive than for memory populations.

Trimming shortened V by 3 bases and J by 7 bases, and 9 bases separated the two germline ends. The CDR3 consists of 12 residues. Germline values: CDR1 KGHSH, CDR2 LQKENI. This clone showed up just once. Its antigen is not known. The deep-level immunoSEQ assay was used. TCRdb's copy holds only in-frame clones and misses some; the assay was immunoSEQ multiplex PCR. The sample records a few hundred thousand clones, about 65% being singletons. The sample comprised memory CD4+ T cells sorted from blood. The subset here: CD45RA-negative fraction. The clonotype comes from a man younger than 45 in good health. This chain uses TRBV18 with TRBJ2-5; D gene uncertain. The CDR3 reads CASSPSSGTQYF. CDR3 DNA sequence: TGTGCCAGCTCACCCTCTTCGGGGACCCAGTACTTC.